This entry is about one T cell receptor beta chain. Its antigen is still unknown. The data belong to a study of cytomegalovirus exposure and HLA in healthy donors. CDR1 and CDR2 (germline): LGHNA, YSLEER. CDR3 size: 16 residues. Losses at the gene ends were 0 bases for V and 4 bases for J; bases not matched to a gene: 6. Regarding the study as a whole: Later analysis placed DRB1 highest and HLA-C lowest in TCR association rates, which differed by HLA locus.

Primers: 60 Vbeta forward and 13 Jbeta reverse. Assay: immunoSEQ multiplex PCR; the TCRdb copy retains only in-frame clones and omits some. There are 100,000 to 150,000 clones in the sample; around 78% occur only once, and approximately 3.9% lies in the top ten. The sequence was collected from a man aged 35 to 55 in good health and CMV-seronegative. The sample taken for sequencing was PBMCs. V and J are TRBV4-3 and TRBJ1-5; 7 bases map to TRBD1. In DNA form, the CDR3 reads TGCGCCAGCAGCCAAGAAAGAGGGGGCTGGAATCAGCCCCAGCATTTT. Translated, it gives CASSQERGGWNQPQHF.